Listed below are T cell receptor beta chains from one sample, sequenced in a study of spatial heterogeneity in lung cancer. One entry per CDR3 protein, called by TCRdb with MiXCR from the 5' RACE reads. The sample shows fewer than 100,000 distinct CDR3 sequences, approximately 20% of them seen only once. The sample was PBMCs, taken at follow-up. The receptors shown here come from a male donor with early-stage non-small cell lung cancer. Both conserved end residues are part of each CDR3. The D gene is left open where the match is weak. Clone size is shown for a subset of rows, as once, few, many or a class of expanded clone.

DNA: TGCGCCAGCAGCTTGTTGGGGGCTGGGTCCGGCGGGGAGCTGTTTTTT
CDR3: CASSLLGAGSGGELFF
V: TRBV5-1
J: TRBJ2-2
D: -
size: few

DNA: TGTGCCAGCTCACTTGGACAGGTTATGAGCAATCAGCCCCAGCATTTT
CDR3: CASSLGQVMSNQPQHF
V: TRBV18
J: TRBJ1-5
D: TRBD1
size: few

DNA: TGCAGCGTCCAAGGACAGCATAATTCACCCCTCCACTTT
CDR3: CSVQGQHNSPLHF
V: TRBV29-1
J: TRBJ1-6
D: -
size: few

DNA: TGCAGTGGCCAACTTGCTGATACGCAGTATTTT
CDR3: CSGQLADTQYF
V: TRBV20-1
J: TRBJ2-3
D: -
size: many

DNA: TGTGCCAGCAGCTTAAATGGAGTCAGCAGCTCCTACGAGCAGTACTTC
CDR3: CASSLNGVSSSYEQYF
V: TRBV7-6
J: TRBJ2-7
D: -
size: many

DNA: TGTGCCACCAGCATCCCTGACGGGACAGGGAGAGAGACCCAGTACTTC
CDR3: CATSIPDGTGRETQYF
V: TRBV15
J: TRBJ2-5
D: TRBD1
size: -

DNA: TGCAGCGTTGAAGCGGGCGCCGGCTACAATGAGCAGTTCTTC
CDR3: CSVEAGAGYNEQFF
V: TRBV29-1
J: TRBJ2-1
D: -
size: many

DNA: TGTGCCAGCAGTGACTCAATTGCGCAGTATTTT
CDR3: CASSDSIAQYF
V: TRBV2
J: TRBJ2-3
D: -
size: few

DNA: TGCAGTGCTAGGCCTGGGGCCAACATCCTGACTTTC
CDR3: CSARPGANILTF
V: TRBV20-1
J: TRBJ2-6
D: -
size: -

DNA: TGTGCCAGCAGCCAAGATCGGTGGGGGGGTCACACAGATACGCAGTATTTT
CDR3: CASSQDRWGGHTDTQYF
V: TRBV14
J: TRBJ2-3
D: TRBD2
size: -

DNA: TGTGCCAGCCCCCGCGGAGCGGCGAATGAGCAGTTCTTC
CDR3: CASPRGAANEQFF
V: TRBV12-3/TRBV12-4
J: TRBJ2-1
D: -
size: many

DNA: TGTGCCACCAGTGATTTGCAGGGGTCGGGGAATGAGCAGTTCTTC
CDR3: CATSDLQGSGNEQFF
V: TRBV24-1
J: TRBJ2-1
D: -
size: many

DNA: TGTGCCTGGAAGCCGGTAAACAATGAGCAGTTCTTC
CDR3: CAWKPVNNEQFF
V: TRBV30
J: TRBJ2-1
D: -
size: -

DNA: TGTGCCAGCAGGGAGGGGGAGGCGAACACTGAAGCTTTCTTT
CDR3: CASREGEANTEAFF
V: TRBV7-6
J: TRBJ1-1
D: -
size: -

DNA: TGTGCCAGCAGCTTGGTGGGCTACGAGCAGTACTTC
CDR3: CASSLVGYEQYF
V: TRBV5-6
J: TRBJ2-7
D: -
size: few

DNA: TGTGCCAGCAGTGAACGGTTGAGCAATGAGCAGTTCTTC
CDR3: CASSERLSNEQFF
V: TRBV2
J: TRBJ2-1
D: -
size: few

DNA: TGCAGTGTAAATAGGGAACAAGGGATAGGCACAGATACGCAGTATTTT
CDR3: CSVNREQGIGTDTQYF
V: TRBV20-1
J: TRBJ2-3
D: -
size: -

DNA: TGCGCCAGCAGCCCCGGACACGGTGACCTGAACACTGAAGCTTTCTTT
CDR3: CASSPGHGDLNTEAFF
V: TRBV5-1
J: TRBJ1-1
D: -
size: many

DNA: TGCGCCAGCAGCCGGGACACAAGGGGTGAAAAACTGTTTTTT
CDR3: CASSRDTRGEKLFF
V: TRBV4-3
J: TRBJ1-4
D: -
size: many

DNA: TGCAGTGCTTCCAGGGTAGCTCATAGAGATACGCAGTATTTT
CDR3: CSASRVAHRDTQYF
V: TRBV20-1
J: TRBJ2-3
D: -
size: few

DNA: TGCAGCGCACAGGGGGCGAACACTGAAGCTTTCTTT
CDR3: CSAQGANTEAFF
V: TRBV29-1
J: TRBJ1-1
D: TRBD1
size: few

DNA: TGCAGTGCTAGACCCCGACTAGCGGGAGGACGGAATGAGCAGTTCTTC
CDR3: CSARPRLAGGRNEQFF
V: TRBV20-1
J: TRBJ2-1
D: TRBD2
size: -

DNA: TGTGCCAGCAGCCAGGTAACCTACGAGCAGTACTTC
CDR3: CASSQVTYEQYF
V: TRBV7-2
J: TRBJ2-7
D: -
size: -

DNA: TGTGCCAGCAGCCTGGGACAGGTCAATAGGCCCCAGCATTTT
CDR3: CASSLGQVNRPQHF
V: TRBV2
J: TRBJ1-5
D: TRBD1
size: -

DNA: TGTGCCAGCAGACTCCGGCCCTCTGGGGCCAACGTCCTGACTTTC
CDR3: CASRLRPSGANVLTF
V: TRBV28
J: TRBJ2-6
D: -
size: -

DNA: TGTGCCAGCAGCCCAGCGGGAGGATCTACCGGGGAGCTGTTTTTT
CDR3: CASSPAGGSTGELFF
V: TRBV7-8
J: TRBJ2-2
D: TRBD2
size: few

DNA: TGCAGTGCTAGTCCTCAGACTAGCACTAGCACAGATACGCAGTATTTT
CDR3: CSASPQTSTSTDTQYF
V: TRBV20-1
J: TRBJ2-3
D: TRBD2
size: -

DNA: TGCGCCAGCAGTGAGTCGGCCGGGAAGAGCTCCTACAATGAGCAGTTCTTC
CDR3: CASSESAGKSSYNEQFF
V: TRBV10-1
J: TRBJ2-1
D: -
size: many

DNA: TGCGCCAGCAGCCAACAGGGGAACTATGGCTACACCTTC
CDR3: CASSQQGNYGYTF
V: TRBV4-1
J: TRBJ1-2
D: -
size: many

DNA: TGTGCCAGTAGGCTAACCGGGACTGGAAGCACAGATACGCAGTATTTT
CDR3: CASRLTGTGSTDTQYF
V: TRBV19
J: TRBJ2-3
D: -
size: -

DNA: TGTGCTAGTGGTTTGGACCAGGGGACCCAGTACTTC
CDR3: CASGLDQGTQYF
V: TRBV12-5
J: TRBJ2-5
D: -
size: -

DNA: TGCAGCGCCCTGAGGCTAGTCGGGACCGGGGAGCTGTTTTTT
CDR3: CSALRLVGTGELFF
V: TRBV29-1
J: TRBJ2-2
D: -
size: -

DNA: TGCAGTGCTACCCACGCGGGGCCTACTGGGGATACGCAGTATTTT
CDR3: CSATHAGPTGDTQYF
V: TRBV20-1
J: TRBJ2-3
D: -
size: -

DNA: TGTGCCAGCCTCGCCGGGGGACAGGGCTACGAGCAGTACTTC
CDR3: CASLAGGQGYEQYF
V: TRBV6-1
J: TRBJ2-7
D: TRBD1
size: -

DNA: TGTGCCAGCAGCCGCGATGGGATGCGGAATGAAAAACTGTTTTTT
CDR3: CASSRDGMRNEKLFF
V: TRBV6-5
J: TRBJ1-4
D: -
size: few

DNA: TGTGCCACCAGTGATCCAAGTGCGGGAATCACCGGGGAGCTGTTTTTT
CDR3: CATSDPSAGITGELFF
V: TRBV24-1
J: TRBJ2-2
D: -
size: few

DNA: TGTGCCAGCAGCTCCGTGAGGGGGCAATCTGAAGCTTTCTTT
CDR3: CASSSVRGQSEAFF
V: TRBV3-1
J: TRBJ1-1
D: TRBD1
size: -

DNA: TGTGCCAGCACTCCCGGAGTGGGCTACAATGAGCAGTTCTTC
CDR3: CASTPGVGYNEQFF
V: TRBV12-3/TRBV12-4
J: TRBJ2-1
D: -
size: -

DNA: TGTGCCAGCAGTACCTTAGGAGGGCGGAACGAGCAGTACTTC
CDR3: CASSTLGGRNEQYF
V: TRBV6-2/TRBV6-3
J: TRBJ2-7
D: -
size: many

DNA: TGCAGCGTACGGACTGTTGAGGATCAGCCCCAGCATTTT
CDR3: CSVRTVEDQPQHF
V: TRBV29-1
J: TRBJ1-5
D: -
size: -

DNA: TGCGCCAGCAGCCAAGAATGGAGCTCCTATAATTCACCCCTCCACTTT
CDR3: CASSQEWSSYNSPLHF
V: TRBV4-3
J: TRBJ1-6
D: -
size: few

DNA: TGTGCCAGTAGTATGGCAAGAGGAGGTTATTGGGAAAAACTGTTTTTT
CDR3: CASSMARGGYWEKLFF
V: TRBV19
J: TRBJ1-4
D: -
size: few

DNA: TGTGCCAGCAGCCAAGTATGGAATGAGCAGTTCTTC
CDR3: CASSQVWNEQFF
V: TRBV14
J: TRBJ2-1
D: -
size: many

DNA: TGTGCCAGCAGTGCCGGACAGGGAGATACAGATACGCAGTATTTT
CDR3: CASSAGQGDTDTQYF
V: TRBV6-5
J: TRBJ2-3
D: TRBD1
size: few

DNA: TGTGCCAGCAGCCCGGACCTTGGGGCTTTCTTT
CDR3: CASSPDLGAFF
V: TRBV7-9
J: TRBJ1-1
D: -
size: -

DNA: TGTGCCAGCAGTCCCGGGGCCCGAGGCTCACCCCTCCACTTT
CDR3: CASSPGARGSPLHF
V: TRBV27
J: TRBJ1-6
D: -
size: -

DNA: TGTGCCAGCAGTGGTGTTGGCACTAGTAGCACAGATACGCAGTATTTT
CDR3: CASSGVGTSSTDTQYF
V: TRBV2
J: TRBJ2-3
D: -
size: many